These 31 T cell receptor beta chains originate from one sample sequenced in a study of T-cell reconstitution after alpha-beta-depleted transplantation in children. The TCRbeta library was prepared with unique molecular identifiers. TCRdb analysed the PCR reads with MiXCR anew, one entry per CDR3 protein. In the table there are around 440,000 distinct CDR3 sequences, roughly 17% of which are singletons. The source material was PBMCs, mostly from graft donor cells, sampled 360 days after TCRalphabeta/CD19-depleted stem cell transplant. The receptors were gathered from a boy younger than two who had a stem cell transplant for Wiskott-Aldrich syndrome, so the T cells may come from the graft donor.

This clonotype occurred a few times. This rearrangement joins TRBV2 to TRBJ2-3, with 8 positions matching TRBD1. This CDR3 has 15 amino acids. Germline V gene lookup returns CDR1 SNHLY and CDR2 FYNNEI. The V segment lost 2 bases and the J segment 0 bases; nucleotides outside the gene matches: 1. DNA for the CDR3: TGTGCCAGCAGTGAACAGGGGGCGAGCACAGATACGCAGTATTTT. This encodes CASSEQGASTDTQYF.

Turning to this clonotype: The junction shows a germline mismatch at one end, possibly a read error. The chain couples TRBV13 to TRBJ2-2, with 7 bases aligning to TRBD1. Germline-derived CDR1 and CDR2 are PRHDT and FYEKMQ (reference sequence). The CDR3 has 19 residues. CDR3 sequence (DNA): TGTGCCAGAAGCTTAATCCACCCCGGGACAGCATCCTACACCGGGGAGCTGTTTTTT. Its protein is CARSLIHPGTASYTGELFF. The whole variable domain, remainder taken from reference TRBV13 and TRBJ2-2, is AAGVIQSPRHLIKEKRETATLKCYPIPRHDTVYWYQQGPGQDPQFLISFYEKMQSDKGSIPDRFSAQQFSDYHSELNMSSLELGDSALYFCARSLIHPGTASYTGELFFGEGSRLTVL.

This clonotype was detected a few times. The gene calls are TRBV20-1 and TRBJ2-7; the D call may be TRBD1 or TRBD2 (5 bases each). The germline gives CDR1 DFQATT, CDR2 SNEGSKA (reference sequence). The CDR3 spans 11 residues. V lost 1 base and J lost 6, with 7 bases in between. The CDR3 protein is CSARAGTEQYF. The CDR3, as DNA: TGCAGTGCTAGAGCTGGGACCGAGCAGTACTTC.

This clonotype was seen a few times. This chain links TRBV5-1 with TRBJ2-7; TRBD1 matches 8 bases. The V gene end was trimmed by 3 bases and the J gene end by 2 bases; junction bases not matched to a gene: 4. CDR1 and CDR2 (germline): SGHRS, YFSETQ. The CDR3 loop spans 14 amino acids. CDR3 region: CASSSGQAPYEQYF. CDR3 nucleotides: TGCGCCAGCAGCTCGGGACAGGCCCCCTACGAGCAGTACTTC.

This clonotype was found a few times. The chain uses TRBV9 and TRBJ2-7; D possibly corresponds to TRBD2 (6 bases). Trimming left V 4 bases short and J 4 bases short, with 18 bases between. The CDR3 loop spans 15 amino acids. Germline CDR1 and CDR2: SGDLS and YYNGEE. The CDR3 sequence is CASSPFGGLRYEQYF. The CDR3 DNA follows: TGTGCCAGCAGCCCCTTTGGAGGGTTGAGGTACGAGCAGTACTTC.

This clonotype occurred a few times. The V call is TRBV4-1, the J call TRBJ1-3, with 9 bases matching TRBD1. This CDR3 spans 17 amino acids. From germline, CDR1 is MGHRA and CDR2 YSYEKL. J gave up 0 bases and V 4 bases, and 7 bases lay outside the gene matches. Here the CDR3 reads CASSRTGAHSSGNTIYF. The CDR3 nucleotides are TGCGCCAGCAGCCGGACAGGGGCCCACTCCTCTGGAAACACCATATATTTT.

As DNA, the CDR3 is TGTGCCACCAGTGAGACTAGCCCCTCAACCGGGGAGCTGTTTTTT. Translation gives CATSETSPSTGELFF. This chain connects TRBV24-1 to TRBJ2-2, with 7 bases matching TRBD2. The V gene end was trimmed by 4 bases and the J gene end by 5 bases; junction bases not matched to a gene: 6. The V gene's germline CDR1 is KGHDR and CDR2 SFDVKD. The CDR3 is 15 amino acids.

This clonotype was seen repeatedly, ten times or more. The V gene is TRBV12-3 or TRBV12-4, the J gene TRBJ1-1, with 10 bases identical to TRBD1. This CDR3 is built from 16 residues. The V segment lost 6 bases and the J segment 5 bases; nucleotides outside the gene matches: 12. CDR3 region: CASSHHRTGGKTEAFF. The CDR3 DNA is TGTGCCAGCAGCCACCACCGGACAGGGGGAAAAACTGAAGCTTTCTTT.

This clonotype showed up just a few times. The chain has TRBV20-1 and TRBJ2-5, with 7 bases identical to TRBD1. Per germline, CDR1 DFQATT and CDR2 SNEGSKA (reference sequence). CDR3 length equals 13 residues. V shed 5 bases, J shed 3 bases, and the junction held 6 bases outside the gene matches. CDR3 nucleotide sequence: TGCAGTGCTGACAGGGTAAAAAAAGAGACCCAGTACTTC. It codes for CSADRVKKETQYF.

The DNA for the CDR3 is TGCAGCGTCCCCGACAGGGAAGGTCGCTCCACCTTC. Its translation: CSVPDREGRSTF. This chain connects TRBV29-1 to TRBJ1-2, with 7 bases that match TRBD1. Germline assignment: CDR1 SQVTM and CDR2 ANQGSEA. CDR3 size: 12 residues. After removal of 6 bases from V and 13 bases from J, the junction contained 14 bases not matched to a gene. The variable domain in full, with the rest retrieved from reference TRBV29-1 and TRBJ1-2, is SAVISQKPSRDICQRGTSLTIQCQVDSQVTMMFWYRQQPGQSLTLIATANQGSEATYESGFVIDKFPISRPNLTFSTLTVSNMSPEDSSIYLCSVPDREGRSTFGSGTRLTVV.

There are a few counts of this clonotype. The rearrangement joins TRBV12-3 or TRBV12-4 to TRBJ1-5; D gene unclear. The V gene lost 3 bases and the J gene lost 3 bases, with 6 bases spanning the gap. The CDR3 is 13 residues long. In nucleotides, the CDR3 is TGTGCCAGCAGTTTGGGGTACAATCAGCCCCAGCATTTT. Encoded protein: CASSLGYNQPQHF.

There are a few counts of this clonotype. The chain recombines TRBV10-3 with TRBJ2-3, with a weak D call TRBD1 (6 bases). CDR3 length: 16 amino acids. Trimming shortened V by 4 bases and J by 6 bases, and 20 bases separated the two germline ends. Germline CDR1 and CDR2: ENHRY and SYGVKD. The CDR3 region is CAISVAPFRDKDTQYF. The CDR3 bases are TGTGCCATCAGTGTAGCTCCCTTCAGGGACAAGGATACGCAGTATTTT.

CDR3 loop: CASSWTGKRTYEQYF. The DNA for the CDR3 is TGTGCCAGCAGTTGGACAGGGAAGAGGACCTACGAGCAGTACTTC. The chain employs TRBV12-3 or TRBV12-4 and TRBJ2-7; 8 positions match TRBD1. V shed 4 bases and J 2 bases; nucleotides not matched to a gene: 7. The length of the CDR3 is 15 residues.

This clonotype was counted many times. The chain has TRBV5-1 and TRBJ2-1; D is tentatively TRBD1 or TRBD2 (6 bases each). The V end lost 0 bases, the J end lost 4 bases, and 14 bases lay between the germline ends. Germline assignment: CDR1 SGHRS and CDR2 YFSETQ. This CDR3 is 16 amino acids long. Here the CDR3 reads CASSLEGTGAYNEQFF. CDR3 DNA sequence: TGCGCCAGCAGCTTGGAAGGGACGGGGGCATACAATGAGCAGTTCTTC.

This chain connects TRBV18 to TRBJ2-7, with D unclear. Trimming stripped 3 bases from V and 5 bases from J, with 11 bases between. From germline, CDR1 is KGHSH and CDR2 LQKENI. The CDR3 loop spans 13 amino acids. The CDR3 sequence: CASSPLLGDEQYF. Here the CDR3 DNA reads TGTGCCAGCTCACCCCTTCTCGGCGACGAGCAGTACTTC.

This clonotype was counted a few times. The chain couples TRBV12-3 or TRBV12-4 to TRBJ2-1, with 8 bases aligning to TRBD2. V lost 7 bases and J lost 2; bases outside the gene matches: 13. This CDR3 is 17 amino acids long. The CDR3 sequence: CASTRIAGFRPYNEQFF. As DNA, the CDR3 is TGTGCCAGCACTCGCATAGCGGGGTTCCGTCCCTACAATGAGCAGTTCTTC.

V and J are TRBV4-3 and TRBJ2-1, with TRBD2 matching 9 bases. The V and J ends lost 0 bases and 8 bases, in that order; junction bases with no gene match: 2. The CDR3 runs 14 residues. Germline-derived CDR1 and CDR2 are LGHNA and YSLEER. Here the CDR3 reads CASSQDGGGDEQFF. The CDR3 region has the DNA TGCGCCAGCAGCCAAGATGGCGGGGGGGATGAGCAGTTCTTC.

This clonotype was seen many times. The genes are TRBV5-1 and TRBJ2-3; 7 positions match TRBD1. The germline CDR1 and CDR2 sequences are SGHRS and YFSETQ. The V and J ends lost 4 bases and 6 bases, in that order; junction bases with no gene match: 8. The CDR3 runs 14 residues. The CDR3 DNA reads TGCGCCAGCAGCCTCAGGACAGGCCGGGATACGCAGTATTTT. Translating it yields CASSLRTGRDTQYF.

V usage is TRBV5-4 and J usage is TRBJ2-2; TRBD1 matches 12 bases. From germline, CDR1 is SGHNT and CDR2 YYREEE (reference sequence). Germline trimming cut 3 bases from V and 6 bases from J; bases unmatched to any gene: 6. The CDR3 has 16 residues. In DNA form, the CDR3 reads TGTGCCAGCAGCTCTGGGACAGGGGGCATCGCCGGGGAGCTGTTTTTT. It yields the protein CASSSGTGGIAGELFF.

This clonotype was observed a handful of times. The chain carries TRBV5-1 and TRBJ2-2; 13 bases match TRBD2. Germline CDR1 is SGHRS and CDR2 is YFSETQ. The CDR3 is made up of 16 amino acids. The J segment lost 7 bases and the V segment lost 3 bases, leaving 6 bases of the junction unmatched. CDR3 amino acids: CASSYGLAGDVGELFF. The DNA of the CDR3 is TGCGCCAGCAGCTATGGACTAGCGGGAGACGTCGGGGAGCTGTTTTTT. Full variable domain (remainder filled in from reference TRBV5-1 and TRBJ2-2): KAGVTQTPRYLIKTRGQQVTLSCSPISGHRSVSWYQQTPGQGLQFLFEYFSETQRNKGNFPGRFSGRQFSNSRSEMNVSTLELGDSALYLCASSYGLAGDVGELFFGEGSRLTVL.

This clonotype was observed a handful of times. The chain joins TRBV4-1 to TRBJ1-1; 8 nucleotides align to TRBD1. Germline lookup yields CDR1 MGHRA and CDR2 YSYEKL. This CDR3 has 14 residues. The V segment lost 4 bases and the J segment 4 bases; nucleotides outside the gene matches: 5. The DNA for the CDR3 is TGCGCCAGCAGCCTACAGGGGGGCCTCACTGAAGCTTTCTTT. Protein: CASSLQGGLTEAFF.

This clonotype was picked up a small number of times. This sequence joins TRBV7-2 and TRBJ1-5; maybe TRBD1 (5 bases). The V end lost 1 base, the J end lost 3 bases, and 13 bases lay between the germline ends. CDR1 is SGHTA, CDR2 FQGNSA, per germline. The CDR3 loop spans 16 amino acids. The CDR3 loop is CASSLVSGAFNQPQHF. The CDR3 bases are TGTGCCAGCAGCTTAGTTTCCGGGGCATTCAATCAGCCCCAGCATTTT. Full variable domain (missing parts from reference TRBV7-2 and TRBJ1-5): GAGVSQSPSNKVTEKGKDVELRCDPISGHTALYWYRQSLGQGLEFLIYFQGNSAPDKSGLPSDRFSAERTGGSVSTLTIQRTQQEDSAVYLCASSLVSGAFNQPQHFGDGTRLSIL.

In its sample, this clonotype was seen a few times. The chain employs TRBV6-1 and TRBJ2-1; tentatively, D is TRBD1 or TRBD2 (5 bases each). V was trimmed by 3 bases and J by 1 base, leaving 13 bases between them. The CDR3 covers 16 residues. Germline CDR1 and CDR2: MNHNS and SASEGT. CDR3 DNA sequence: TGTGCCAGCAGTGAGTTGGGGACGCCGTCCTACAATGAGCAGTTCTTC. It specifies CASSELGTPSYNEQFF.

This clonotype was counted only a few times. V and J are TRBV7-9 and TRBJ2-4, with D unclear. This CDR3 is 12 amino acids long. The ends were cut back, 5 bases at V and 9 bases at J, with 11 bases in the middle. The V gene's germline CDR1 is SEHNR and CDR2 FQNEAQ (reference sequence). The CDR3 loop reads CASSLRLGIQYF. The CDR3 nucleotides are TGTGCCAGCAGCCTAAGACTCGGCATTCAGTACTTC.

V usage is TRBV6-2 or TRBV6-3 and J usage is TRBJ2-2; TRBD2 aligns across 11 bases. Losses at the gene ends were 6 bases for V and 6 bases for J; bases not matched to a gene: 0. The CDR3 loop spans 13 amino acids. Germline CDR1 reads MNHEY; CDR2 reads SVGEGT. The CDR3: CASRTSGAGELFF. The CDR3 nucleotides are TGTGCCAGCAGGACTAGCGGGGCCGGGGAGCTGTTTTTT.

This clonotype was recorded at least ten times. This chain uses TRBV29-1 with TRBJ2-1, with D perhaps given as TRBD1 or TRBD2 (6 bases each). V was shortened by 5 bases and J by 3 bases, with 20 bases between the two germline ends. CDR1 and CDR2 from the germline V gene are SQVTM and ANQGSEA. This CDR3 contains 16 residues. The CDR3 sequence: CSVPMGGLFLYNEQFF. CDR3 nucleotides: TGCAGCGTTCCCATGGGGGGCTTGTTTCTCTACAATGAGCAGTTCTTC.

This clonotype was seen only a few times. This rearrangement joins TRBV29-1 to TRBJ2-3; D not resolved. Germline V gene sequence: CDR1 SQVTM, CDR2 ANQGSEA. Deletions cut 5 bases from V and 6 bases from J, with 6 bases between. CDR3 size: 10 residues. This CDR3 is CSVYGDTQYF. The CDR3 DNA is TGCAGCGTTTACGGGGATACGCAGTATTTT.

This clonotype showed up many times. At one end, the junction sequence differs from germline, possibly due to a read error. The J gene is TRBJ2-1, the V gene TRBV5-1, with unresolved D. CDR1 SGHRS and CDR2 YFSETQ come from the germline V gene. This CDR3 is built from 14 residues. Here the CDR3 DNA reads TGTGCCAGCAGTTTGGGCAGCTCCTACAATGAGCAGTTCTTC. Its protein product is CASSLGSSYNEQFF.

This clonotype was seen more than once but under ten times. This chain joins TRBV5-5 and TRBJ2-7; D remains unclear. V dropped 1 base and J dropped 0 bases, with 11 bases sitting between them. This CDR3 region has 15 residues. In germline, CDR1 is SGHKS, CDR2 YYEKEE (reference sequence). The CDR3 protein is CASSLSPDTSYEQYF. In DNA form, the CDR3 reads TGTGCCAGCAGCTTGTCCCCTGACACCTCCTACGAGCAGTACTTC.

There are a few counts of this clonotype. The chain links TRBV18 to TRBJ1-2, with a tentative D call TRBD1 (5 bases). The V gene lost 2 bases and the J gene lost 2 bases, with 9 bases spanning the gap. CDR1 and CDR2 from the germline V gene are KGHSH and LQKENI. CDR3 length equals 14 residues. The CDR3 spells CASSPSTENYGYTF. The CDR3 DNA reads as TGTGCCAGCTCACCATCGACAGAGAACTATGGCTACACCTTC.

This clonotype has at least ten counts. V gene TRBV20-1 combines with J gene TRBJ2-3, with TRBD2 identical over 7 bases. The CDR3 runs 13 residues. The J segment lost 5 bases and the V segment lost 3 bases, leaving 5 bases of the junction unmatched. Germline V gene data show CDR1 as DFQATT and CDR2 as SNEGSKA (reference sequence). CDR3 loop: CSASGDYLDTQYF. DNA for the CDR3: TGCAGTGCTAGCGGGGACTATTTAGATACGCAGTATTTT.